This T cell receptor (beta chain) was recovered during a study of blood T cell repertoires in COVID-19. Of note for this clone: This sample includes further DNA sequences coding for the same CDR3.

In the original analysis: Scientists estimated how many nucleated cells there were by amplifying reference gene primers. The protocol was immunoSEQ multiplex PCR, while the TCRdb copy is restricted to in-frame clones and leaves out a portion. V and J calls and clone size follow that table, whereas D and trimming were derived from the DNA. The profile shows 200,000 to 300,000 clones, nearly 95% of them singletons. This receptor was obtained from a man in his thirties or forties with COVID-19, enrolled during active disease. The specimen sequenced was peripheral blood.

The CDR3 spells CASSSGGYGYTF. In DNA, the CDR3 is TGTGCCAGCAGTTCAGGGGGTTATGGCTACACCTTC. The rearrangement joins TRBV6-5 to TRBJ1-2; the match to TRBD1 covers 7 bases. The length of the CDR3 is 12 residues. The germline gives CDR1 MNHEY, CDR2 SVGAGI. The V and J ends lost 4 bases and 5 bases, in that order; junction bases with no gene match: 1.